The rows below give T cell receptor beta chains drawn from one sample of a study of response to subunit inactivated influenza vaccine. TCRdb re-derived calls from the RT-PCR reads in MiXCR, one entry per CDR3 protein. The sample holds over 750,000 distinct CDR3 sequences, roughly 20% seen once. This specimen was PBMCs from blood, taken less than 6 days after vaccination. The receptors here all came from a man between 50 and 59 years old who received an inactivated influenza vaccine. Both conserved end residues are part of each CDR3. The D gene is left open where the match is weak. Not every row has a clone size; where given, it reads once, few, many or a size class.

clone size | J gene | D gene | V gene | CDR3 protein | CDR3 DNA
few | TRBJ1-1 | TRBD1 | TRBV28 | CASSNRGRRNTEAFF | TGTGCCAGCAGTAACAGGGGGCGTCGGAACACTGAAGCTTTCTTT
few | TRBJ1-1 | - | TRBV5-1 | CASSLGPQVYNTEAFF | TGCGCCAGCAGCTTAGGTCCACAAGTTTACAACACTGAAGCTTTCTTT
- | TRBJ2-1 | - | TRBV4-2 | CASSQQPANEQFF | TGTGCCAGCAGCCAACAACCAGCCAATGAGCAGTTCTTC
- | TRBJ1-2 | - | TRBV6-1 | CASSGNSYGYTF | TGTGCCAGCAGTGGGAATTCCTATGGCTACACCTTC
- | TRBJ2-3 | - | TRBV18 | CASSLQVVSTDTQYF | TGTGCCAGCTCCCTTCAGGTCGTTAGCACAGATACGCAGTATTTT
- | TRBJ2-7 | - | TRBV19 | CASSILGADYEQYF | TGTGCCAGTAGTATCCTGGGGGCCGACTACGAGCAGTACTTC
- | TRBJ1-4 | - | TRBV10-3 | CAISAGPGLNEKLFF | TGTGCCATCAGTGCAGGACCCGGCCTGAATGAAAAACTGTTTTTT
few | TRBJ2-2 | - | TRBV5-1 | CASTVTGELFF | TGCGCCAGCACGGTTACCGGGGAGCTGTTTTTT
few | TRBJ2-3 | - | TRBV24-1 | CATSVGGDGTQYF | TGTGCCACCAGTGTTGGAGGGGACGGTACGCAGTATTTT
- | TRBJ2-5 | TRBD1 | TRBV20-1 | CSARDKRVRGRETQYF | TGCAGTGCTAGAGATAAGCGGGTCAGGGGGCGAGAGACCCAGTACTTC
- | TRBJ1-1 | TRBD1 | TRBV18 | CASSLGTGDTEAFF | TGTGCCAGCTCACTCGGGACAGGGGACACTGAAGCTTTCTTT
few | TRBJ1-2 | - | TRBV2 | CASSSLGVLSGYTF | TGTGCCAGCAGTAGCCTCGGGGTCCTTAGCGGCTACACCTTC
few | TRBJ1-6 | - | TRBV7-2 | CASSLVVGGGSPLHF | TGTGCCAGCAGCTTAGTCGTAGGGGGGGGTTCACCCCTCCACTTT
- | TRBJ2-2 | TRBD1 | TRBV5-1 | CASSLARQGANTGELFF | TGCGCCAGCAGCTTGGCAAGACAGGGCGCGAACACCGGGGAGCTGTTTTTT
- | TRBJ1-1 | - | TRBV12-3/TRBV12-4 | CATKAGAEPGAFF | TGTGCTACAAAGGCTGGGGCAGAACCTGGGGCTTTCTTT
once | TRBJ2-1 | - | TRBV4-1 | CASSQNRDMDNEQFF | TGCGCCAGCAGCCAAAATAGGGACATGGACAATGAGCAGTTCTTC
many | TRBJ2-3 | TRBD2 | TRBV9 | CASSEAGVGTDTQYF | TGTGCCAGCAGCGAAGCGGGAGTGGGCACAGATACGCAGTATTTT
few | TRBJ2-7 | TRBD2 | TRBV7-2 | CASSLVVAGGYEQYF | TGTGCCAGCAGCTTAGTTGTAGCGGGGGGCTACGAGCAGTACTTC
- | TRBJ2-1 | - | TRBV6-2/TRBV6-3 | CASSSPFWDEQFF | TGTGCCAGCAGTTCCCCCTTTTGGGATGAGCAGTTCTTC
few | TRBJ2-1 | TRBD2 | TRBV10-3 | CAISGLAGGDNEQFF | TGTGCCATCAGTGGACTAGCGGGAGGAGACAATGAGCAGTTCTTC
few | TRBJ2-1 | - | TRBV6-2/TRBV6-3 | CASSYKPYSEQFF | TGTGCCAGCAGTTACAAACCATATTCTGAGCAGTTCTTC
- | TRBJ1-1 | - | TRBV9 | CANSPQSGGVGAFF | TGTGCCAACAGCCCCCAAAGTGGGGGAGTCGGAGCTTTCTTT
- | TRBJ2-3 | - | TRBV5-1 | CASSLWSRGATDTQYF | TGCGCCAGCAGCTTGTGGTCTCGCGGGGCCACAGATACGCAGTATTTT
few | TRBJ2-5 | TRBD2 | TRBV20-1 | CSATGNRLADRGIQYF | TGCAGTGCTACCGGCAACCGACTAGCGGACAGAGGGATCCAGTACTTC
few | TRBJ1-6 | TRBD1 | TRBV12-3/TRBV12-4 | CASSYDGTALRPLHF | TGTGCCAGCAGTTACGATGGGACAGCTTTACGACCCCTCCACTTT
- | TRBJ2-2 | TRBD2 | TRBV20-1 | CSASRREGQTGELSF | TGCAGTGCTAGTCGGCGGGAGGGCCAAACCGGGGAGCTGTCTTTT
few | TRBJ2-3 | - | TRBV20-1 | CSAKGGPGVVRADTQYF | TGCAGTGCTAAGGGGGGTCCGGGGGTTGTTAGGGCAGATACGCAGTATTTT
- | TRBJ2-3 | TRBD2 | TRBV15 | CATSRLAGSTDTQYF | TGTGCCACCAGCAGACTAGCGGGGAGCACAGATACGCAGTATTTT
many | TRBJ2-1 | - | TRBV29-1 | CSVDPGSNEQFF | TGCAGCGTTGACCCGGGAAGCAATGAGCAGTTCTTC
many | TRBJ2-5 | - | TRBV4-3 | CASSQVLQETQYF | TGCGCCAGCAGCCAAGTCCTCCAAGAGACCCAGTACTTC
few | TRBJ1-5 | TRBD1 | TRBV20-1 | CSASRDRGSGGNQPQHF | TGCAGTGCTAGTCGGGACAGGGGATCTGGGGGCAATCAGCCCCAGCATTTT